These T cell receptor beta chains were read from a single sample in a study of human T cells and chemical hapten exposure. TCRdb independently ran MiXCR on the RACE reads; one entry per CDR3 protein. The repertoire holds roughly 98,000 distinct CDR3 sequences, with 9.5% to 15% as singletons. Here the sequenced sample was whole blood, taken in connection with sensitization to the hapten diphenylcyclopropenone (DPC). The receptors were gathered from a middle-aged woman with alopecia areata. Some clones in this sample may be carry-over from other donors' samples. Each CDR3 is given with its conserved first and last residue. Fields, in order: J gene, V gene, clone size, D gene, CDR3 DNA, CDR3 protein. D genes are given only for firm matches. Where a row states a size, it is once, few, many or the class of an expanded clone; other rows omit it.

j_gene: TRBJ1-1
v_gene: TRBV15
abundance: NA
d_gene: NA
CDR3nt: TGTGCCACCAGCAGAGACATGAACACTGAAGCTTTCTTT
CDR3aa: CATSRDMNTEAFF

j_gene: TRBJ2-7
v_gene: TRBV20-1
abundance: NA
d_gene: TRBD2
CDR3nt: TGCAGTGCTATAAGTGGGACTAGCGGGAGGGACTCCTACGAGCAGTACTTC
CDR3aa: CSAISGTSGRDSYEQYF

j_gene: TRBJ2-1
v_gene: TRBV28
abundance: NA
d_gene: TRBD2
CDR3nt: TGTGCCAGCAGTTTCGCAATTCTAGCGGCGAGCTCCTACAATGAGCAGTTCTTC
CDR3aa: CASSFAILAASSYNEQFF

j_gene: TRBJ2-1
v_gene: TRBV7-8
abundance: NA
d_gene: TRBD2
CDR3nt: TGTGCCAGCAGCGCAAGCGGGAGGGCGGGAAATGAGCAGTTCTTC
CDR3aa: CASSASGRAGNEQFF

j_gene: TRBJ2-4
v_gene: TRBV5-1
abundance: NA
d_gene: NA
CDR3nt: TGCGCCAGCAGCTTGGTACGCACAGGGCAGGGCAAAAACATTCAGTACTTC
CDR3aa: CASSLVRTGQGKNIQYF

j_gene: TRBJ2-2
v_gene: TRBV7-9
abundance: NA
d_gene: NA
CDR3nt: TGTGCCAGCAGCCTCTTCCAAGGGGAGCTGTTTTTT
CDR3aa: CASSLFQGELFF

j_gene: TRBJ2-1
v_gene: TRBV4-3
abundance: many
d_gene: TRBD2
CDR3nt: TGCGCCAGCAGCCCAACGGGGGACTATCCCTCCTACAATGAGCAGTTCTTC
CDR3aa: CASSPTGDYPSYNEQFF

j_gene: TRBJ2-2
v_gene: TRBV4-3
abundance: few
d_gene: NA
CDR3nt: TGCGCCAGCAGCCAAGTCTGGGAAAACACCGGGGAGCTGTTTTTT
CDR3aa: CASSQVWENTGELFF

j_gene: TRBJ2-7
v_gene: TRBV6-6
abundance: NA
d_gene: TRBD1
CDR3nt: TGTGCCAGCAGTTCCACGGGACAGGACTCCTACGAGCAGTACTTC
CDR3aa: CASSSTGQDSYEQYF

j_gene: TRBJ1-1
v_gene: TRBV28
abundance: many
d_gene: NA
CDR3nt: TGTGCCAGCAGCTCTGGGGGGACGGCTGAAGCTTTCTTT
CDR3aa: CASSSGGTAEAFF

j_gene: TRBJ2-7
v_gene: TRBV7-2
abundance: many
d_gene: TRBD2
CDR3nt: TGTGCCAGCAGCCCCGGGACTATAATGCAGTACTTC
CDR3aa: CASSPGTIMQYF

j_gene: TRBJ2-3
v_gene: TRBV6-2/TRBV6-3
abundance: NA
d_gene: TRBD2
CDR3nt: TGTGCCAGCAGTTCTCCGGCTAGCGGGGCAGATACGCAGTATTTT
CDR3aa: CASSSPASGADTQYF

j_gene: TRBJ1-2
v_gene: TRBV5-4
abundance: many
d_gene: NA
CDR3nt: TGTGCCAGCAGCTTGCCAGGCCTATATGGCTACACCTTC
CDR3aa: CASSLPGLYGYTF

j_gene: TRBJ1-1
v_gene: TRBV10-3
abundance: once
d_gene: NA
CDR3nt: TGTGCCATCAGGCAGGGCTTGGACACTGAAGCTTTCTTT
CDR3aa: CAIRQGLDTEAFF

j_gene: TRBJ2-3
v_gene: TRBV11-3
abundance: many
d_gene: TRBD1
CDR3nt: TGTGCCAGCAGCCGGACAGGGGACGCCACAGATACGCAGTATTTT
CDR3aa: CASSRTGDATDTQYF

j_gene: TRBJ2-7
v_gene: TRBV28
abundance: NA
d_gene: TRBD2
CDR3nt: TGTGCCAGCACCGGGACTAGCGGGAGATACGAGCAGTACTTC
CDR3aa: CASTGTSGRYEQYF